This T cell receptor (beta chain) was retrieved from a study of blood T cell repertoires in COVID-19. Across the study: The United States, Italy and Spain supplied acute and convalescent COVID-19 samples. T cells, B-cell-depleted T cells, or PBMCs supplied cDNA or gDNA.

How the authors handled the data: Estimation of nucleated cell counts was performed using reference gene primer amplification. Repertoires were generated with immunoSEQ multiplex PCR, while TCRdb's copy carries only in-frame clones and drops some. For V, J and clone size, that table is used; D and trimming come from the DNA. The table includes a few hundred thousand clones, 90% detected once. This clone appeared a single time. Unmatched junction bases numbered 15, after V lost 6 bases and J lost 9 bases. The CDR3 sequence is 17 residues long. Germline V gene lookup returns CDR1 MNHEY and CDR2 SMNVEV (reference sequence).

The clonotype comes from a man aged 25 to 40 who had been exposed to COVID-19. Sequencing was carried out using PBMCs or T cells enriched from blood (not recorded which). The chain recombines TRBV27 with TRBJ2-1; TRBD2 agrees at 12 bases. CDR3 coding DNA: TGTGCCAGCAGAGCCATCCCCTCTAGCGGGGGGGCCGGTGAGCAGTTCTTC. As protein: CASRAIPSSGGAGEQFF.